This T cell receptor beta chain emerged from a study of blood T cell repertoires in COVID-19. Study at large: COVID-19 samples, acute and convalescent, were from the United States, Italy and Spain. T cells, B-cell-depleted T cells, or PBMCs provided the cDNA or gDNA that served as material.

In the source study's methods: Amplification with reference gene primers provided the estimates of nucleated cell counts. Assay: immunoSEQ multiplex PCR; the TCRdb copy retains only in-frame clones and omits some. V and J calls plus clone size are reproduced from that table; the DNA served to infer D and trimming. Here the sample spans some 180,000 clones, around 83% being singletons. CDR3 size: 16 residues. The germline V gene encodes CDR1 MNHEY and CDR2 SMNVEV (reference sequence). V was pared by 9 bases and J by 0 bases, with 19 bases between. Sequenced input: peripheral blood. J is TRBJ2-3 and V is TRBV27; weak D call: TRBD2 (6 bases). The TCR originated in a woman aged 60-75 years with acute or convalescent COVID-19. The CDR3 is CASREIGPGSTDTQYF. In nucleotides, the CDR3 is TGTGCCAGTCGGGAGATCGGGCCAGGGAGCACAGATACGCAGTATTTT.